The following is a TCR beta chain sequence with its context. This clonotype occurred many times. It has no known antigen specificity. It has no much larger one-base neighbor in the sample; base qualities were not kept. Libraries were constructed by PCR. Sequencing used an Illumina HiSeq 2500. To normalize quantification of the TCRbeta repertoire, the TCR libraries were built with molecular barcoding that relied on unique molecular identifiers. TCRdb handled the public reads itself, with Q25 trimming in fastp and clone calling in MiXCR, and kept productive beta chains. Under each unique CDR3 protein, matching rows form one entry showing the most common genes and DNA. This sample gives 450,000 to 550,000 distinct CDR3 sequences in total; over 10% of them show up just once. 14% of the sample comes from the top ten. The germline V gene supplies CDR1 MNHEY and CDR2 SVGAGI. The CDR3, cysteine through phenylalanine, is 16 amino acids long. Only CDR3 DNA remains: 48 bases, in frame from the first base. The V end gives up 4 bases and the J end 5 bases, leaving 8 bases in the junction not matched to a gene.

Per the publication, the treatment or condition label means: allogeneic hematopoietic cell transplantation with graft depleted of TCRalphabeta T cells and CD19 B cells. Transplant recipients were children who received TCRalphabeta/CD19-depleted allogeneic hematopoietic cell grafts. This entry belongs to a study of T-cell reconstitution after alpha-beta-depleted transplantation in children (dated by TCRdb to about 2016). For the study in its entirety: Using TCR repertoire profiling, the study quantitatively followed how T-cell immune reconstitution unfolded in children after TCRalphabeta/CD19-depleted allogeneic hematopoietic cell transplantation. The paper's findings and limits, for the study overall: About two months after transplant, the apparently early recovery of alphabetaT-cell counts reportedly depended on just several hundred clones that had expanded rapidly and came from non-depleted graft cells. The high TCRbeta diversity at day 60 in some patients was ascribed to recipient T cells and intrathymic progenitors that had survived conditioning. Hyperexpanded clone frequencies declined over subsequent months; after one year, T-cell counts and TCRbeta diversity were mostly attributed to newly produced T cells.

This receptor was identified in a female patient aged 2-9 years who had a stem cell transplant for aplastic anemia, so the T cells may come from the graft donor. The sample in question was PBMCs, mostly from graft donor cells, obtained 180 days after TCRalphabeta/CD19-depleted stem cell transplant. The V and J genes are TRBV6-5 and TRBJ1-5, with 10 bases aligning to TRBD1. The sequenced DNA: TGTGCCAGCAGTTCCCTTCACGGGACAGGGGATCAGCCCCAGCATTTT. It specifies CASSSLHGTGDQPQHF.